This T cell receptor beta chain originates from a study of shared clonotypes between healthy human individuals. The CDR3 has 13 amino acids. CDR1 is SQVTM, CDR2 ANQGSEA, per germline. V shed 3 bases and J shed 3 bases, with 11 bases lying between them. The study, taken as a whole, reports: All-four-donor shared clonotypes had higher generation probabilities than non-shared clonotypes did.

The table came from immunoSEQ multiplex PCR; TCRdb's copy has only in-frame clones and leaves some out. The sample lists about 1.1 million clones, approximately 80% occurring once. Concerning this clone itself: The antigen remains undetermined.

V is TRBV29-1 and J is TRBJ2-5, with a weak D call TRBD1 (6 bases). This receptor was taken from a man younger than 35 in good health. Some clones in this sample may be carry-over from other donors' samples. The sample was memory CD4+ T cells from PBMCs. Subset given: CD45RA-negative fraction. Here the CDR3 reads CSVERTAKETQYF. The CDR3 DNA follows: TGCAGCGTTGAGAGGACAGCTAAAGAGACCCAGTACTTC.